What follows describes a single TCR beta chain. This record comes from a study of T cell changes during pregnancy in multiple sclerosis. Sequencing used immunoSEQ multiplex PCR; TCRdb keeps in-frame clones, though not all of them. The sample consists of 95,000 to 110,000 clones, roughly 92% of them appearing once. This CDR3 has 14 amino acids. The trim removed 6 bases at V and 5 bases at J, leaving 4 bases unmatched. CDR1 is LNHDA and CDR2 is SQIVND in the germline V gene (reference sequence). Sample: peripheral blood, taken after pregnancy. The sequence was collected from a female donor with multiple sclerosis, enrolled in a pregnancy study. J is TRBJ2-2 and V is TRBV19, with TRBD1 matching 9 bases. CDR3 region: CASSRDRETGELFF. CDR3 coding DNA: TGTGCCAGTAGCCGGGACAGGGAGACCGGGGAGCTGTTTTTT.